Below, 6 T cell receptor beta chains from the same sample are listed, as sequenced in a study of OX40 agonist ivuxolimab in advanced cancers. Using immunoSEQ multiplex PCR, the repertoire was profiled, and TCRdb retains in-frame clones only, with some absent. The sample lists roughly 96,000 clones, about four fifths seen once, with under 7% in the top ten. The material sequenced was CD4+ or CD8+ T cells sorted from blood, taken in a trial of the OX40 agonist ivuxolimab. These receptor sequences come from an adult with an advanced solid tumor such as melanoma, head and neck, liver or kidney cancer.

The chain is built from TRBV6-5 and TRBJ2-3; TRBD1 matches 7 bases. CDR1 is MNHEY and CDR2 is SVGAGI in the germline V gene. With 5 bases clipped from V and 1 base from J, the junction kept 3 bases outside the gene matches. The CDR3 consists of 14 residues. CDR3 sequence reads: CASSRDSRTDTQYF. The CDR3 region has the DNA TGTGCCAGCAGTCGGGACAGCCGCACAGATACGCAGTATTTT.

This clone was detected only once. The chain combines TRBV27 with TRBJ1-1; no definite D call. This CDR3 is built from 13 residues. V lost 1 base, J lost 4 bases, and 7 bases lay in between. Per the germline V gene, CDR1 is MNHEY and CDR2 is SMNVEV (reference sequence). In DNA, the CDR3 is TGTGCCAGCAGTTTATACCGGGGCACTGAAGCTTTCTTT. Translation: CASSLYRGTEAFF.

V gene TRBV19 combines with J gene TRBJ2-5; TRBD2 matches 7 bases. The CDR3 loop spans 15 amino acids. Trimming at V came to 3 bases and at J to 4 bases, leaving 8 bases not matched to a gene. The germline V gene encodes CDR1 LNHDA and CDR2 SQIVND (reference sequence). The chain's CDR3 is CASSILAGLGETQYF. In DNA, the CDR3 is TGTGCCAGTAGTATTTTAGCGGGTTTAGGAGAGACCCAGTACTTC. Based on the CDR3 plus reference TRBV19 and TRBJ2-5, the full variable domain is DGGITQSPKYLFRKEGQNVTLSCEQNLNHDAMYWYRQDPGQGLRLIYYSQIVNDFQKGDIAEGYSVSREKKESFPLTVTSAQKNPTAFYLCASSILAGLGETQYFGPGTRLLVL.

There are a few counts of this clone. The DNA for the CDR3 is TGTGCCAGCAGTCCTGGGCCCAACAATGAGCAGTTCTTC. Encoded protein: CASSPGPNNEQFF. The V call is TRBV5-6, the J call TRBJ2-1; unclear D gene. From germline, CDR1 is SGHDT and CDR2 YYEEEE. This CDR3 is 13 amino acids long. V was shortened by 5 bases and J by 5 bases, with 11 bases between the two germline ends.

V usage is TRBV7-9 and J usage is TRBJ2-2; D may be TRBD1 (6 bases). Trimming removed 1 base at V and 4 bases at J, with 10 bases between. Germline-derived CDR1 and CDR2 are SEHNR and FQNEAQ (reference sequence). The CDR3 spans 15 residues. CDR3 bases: TGTGCCAGCAGCTTAGACAACAGGGTCACCGGGGAGCTGTTTTTT. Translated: CASSLDNRVTGELFF.

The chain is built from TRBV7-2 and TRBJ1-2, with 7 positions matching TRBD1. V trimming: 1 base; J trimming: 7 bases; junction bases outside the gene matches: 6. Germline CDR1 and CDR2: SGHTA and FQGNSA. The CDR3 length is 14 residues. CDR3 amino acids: CASSLGGGWGGYTF. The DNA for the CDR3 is TGTGCCAGCAGCTTAGGAGGGGGCTGGGGTGGCTACACCTTC.